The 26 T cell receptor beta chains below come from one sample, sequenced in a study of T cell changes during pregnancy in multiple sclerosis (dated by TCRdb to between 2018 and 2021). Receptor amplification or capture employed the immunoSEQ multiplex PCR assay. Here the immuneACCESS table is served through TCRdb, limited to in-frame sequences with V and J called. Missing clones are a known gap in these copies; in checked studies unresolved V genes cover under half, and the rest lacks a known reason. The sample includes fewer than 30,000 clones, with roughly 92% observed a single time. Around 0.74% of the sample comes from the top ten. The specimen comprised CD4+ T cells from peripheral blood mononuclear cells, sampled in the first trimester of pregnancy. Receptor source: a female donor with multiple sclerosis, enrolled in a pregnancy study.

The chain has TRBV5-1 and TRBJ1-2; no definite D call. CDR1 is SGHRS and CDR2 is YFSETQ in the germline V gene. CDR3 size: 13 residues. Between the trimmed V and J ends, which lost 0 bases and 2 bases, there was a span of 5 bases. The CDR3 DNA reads TGCGCCAGCAGCTTGGGGCAGAACTATGGCTACACCTTC. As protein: CASSLGQNYGYTF.

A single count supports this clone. CDR3: CAWSLGWGTDTQYF. The CDR3, as DNA: TGTGCCTGGAGTCTCGGGTGGGGCACAGATACGCAGTATTTT. V and J are TRBV30 and TRBJ2-3, with unresolved D. Germline V gene lookup returns CDR1 GTSNPN and CDR2 SVGIG (reference sequence). This CDR3 is 14 amino acids long. Trimming pared 2 bases from V and 1 base from J, leaving 10 bases between. Full variable domain (missing parts from reference TRBV30 and TRBJ2-3): SQTIHQWPATLVQPVGSPLSLECTVEGTSNPNLYWYRQAAGRGLQLLFYSVGIGQISSEVPQNLSASRPQDRQFILSSKKLLLSDSGFYLCAWSLGWGTDTQYFGPGTRLTVL.

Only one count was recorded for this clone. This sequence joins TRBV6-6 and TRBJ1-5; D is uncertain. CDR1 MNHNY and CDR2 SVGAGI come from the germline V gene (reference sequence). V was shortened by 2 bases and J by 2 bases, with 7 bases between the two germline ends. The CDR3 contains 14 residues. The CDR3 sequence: CASSYRQGNQPQHF. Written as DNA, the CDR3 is TGTGCCAGCAGTTACAGGCAGGGCAATCAGCCCCAGCATTTT.

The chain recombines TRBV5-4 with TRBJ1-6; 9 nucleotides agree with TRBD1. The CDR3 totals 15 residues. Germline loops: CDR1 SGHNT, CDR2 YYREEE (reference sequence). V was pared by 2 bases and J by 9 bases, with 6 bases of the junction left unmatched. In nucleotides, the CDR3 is TGTGCCAGCAGCTTTCGGGGACAGGGTATTTCACCCCTCCACTTT. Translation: CASSFRGQGISPLHF. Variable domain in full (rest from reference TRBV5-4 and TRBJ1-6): ETGVTQSPTHLIKTRGQQVTLRCSSQSGHNTVSWYQQALGQGPQFIFQYYREEENGRGNFPPRFSGLQFPNYSSELNVNALELDDSALYLCASSFRGQGISPLHFGNGTRLTVT.

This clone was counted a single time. CDR3 nucleotides: TGCGCCAGCGGACAGGTTGACACAGATACGCAGTATTTT. This codes for CASGQVDTDTQYF. This chain joins TRBV10-1 and TRBJ2-3; 7 nucleotides agree with TRBD1. V dropped 8 bases and J dropped 2; count of bases not matched to a gene: 4. CDR1 WNHNN and CDR2 SYGVQD come from the germline V gene (reference sequence). The CDR3 extends over 13 amino acids.

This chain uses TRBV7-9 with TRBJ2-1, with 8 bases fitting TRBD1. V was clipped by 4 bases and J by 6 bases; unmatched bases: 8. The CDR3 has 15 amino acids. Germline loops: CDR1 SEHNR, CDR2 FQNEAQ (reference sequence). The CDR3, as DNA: TGTGCCAGCAGCTCCCCGGACAGGGATCCCAATGAGCAGTTCTTC. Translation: CASSSPDRDPNEQFF.

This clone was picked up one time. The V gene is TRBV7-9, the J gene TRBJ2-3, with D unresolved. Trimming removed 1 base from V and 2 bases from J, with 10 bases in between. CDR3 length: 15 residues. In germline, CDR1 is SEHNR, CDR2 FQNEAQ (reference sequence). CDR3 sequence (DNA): TGTGCCAGCAGCTTAGGGCGGATTGTCACAGATACGCAGTATTTT. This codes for CASSLGRIVTDTQYF.

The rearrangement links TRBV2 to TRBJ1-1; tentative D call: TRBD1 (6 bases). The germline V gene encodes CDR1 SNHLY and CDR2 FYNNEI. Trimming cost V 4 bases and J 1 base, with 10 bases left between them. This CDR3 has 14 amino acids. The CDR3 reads CASSVDRTNTEAFF. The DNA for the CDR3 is TGTGCCAGCAGTGTTGACAGGACGAACACTGAAGCTTTCTTT.

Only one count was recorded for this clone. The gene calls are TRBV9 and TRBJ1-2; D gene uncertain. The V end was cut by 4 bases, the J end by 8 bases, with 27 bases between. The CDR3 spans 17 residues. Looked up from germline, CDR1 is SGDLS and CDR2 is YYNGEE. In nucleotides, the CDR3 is TGTGCCAGCAGCCCTAGCCCTCACCCGGACCGAACCGACGGCTACACCTTC. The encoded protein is CASSPSPHPDRTDGYTF.

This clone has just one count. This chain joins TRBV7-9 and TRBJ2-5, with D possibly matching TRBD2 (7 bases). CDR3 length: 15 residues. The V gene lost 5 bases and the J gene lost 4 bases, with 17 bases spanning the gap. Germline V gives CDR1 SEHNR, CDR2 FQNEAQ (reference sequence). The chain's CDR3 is CASSTGGPVGETQYF. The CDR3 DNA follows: TGTGCCAGCAGCACCGGGGGGCCAGTGGGAGAGACCCAGTACTTC.

In DNA form, the CDR3 reads TGTGCCAGCAGCTTAAATCGGGTGAACACTGAAGCTTTCTTT. This translates into CASSLNRVNTEAFF. V usage is TRBV7-3 and J usage is TRBJ1-1; D is undetermined. The CDR3 sequence is 14 residues long. Germline values: CDR1 SGHTA, CDR2 FQGTGA. Trimming took off 1 base at V and 0 bases at J, with 6 bases between the two ends.

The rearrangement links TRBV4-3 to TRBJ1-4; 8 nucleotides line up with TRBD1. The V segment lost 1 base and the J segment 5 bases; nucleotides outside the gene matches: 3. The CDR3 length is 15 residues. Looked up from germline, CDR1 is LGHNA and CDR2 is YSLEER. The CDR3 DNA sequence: TGCGCCAGCAGCCAAGGACAGGGGCGGAATGAAAAACTGTTTTTT. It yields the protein CASSQGQGRNEKLFF.

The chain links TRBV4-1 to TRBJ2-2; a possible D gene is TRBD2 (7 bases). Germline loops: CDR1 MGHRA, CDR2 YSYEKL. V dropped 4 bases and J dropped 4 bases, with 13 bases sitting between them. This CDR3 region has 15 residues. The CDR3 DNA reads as TGCGCCAGCAGCCGGAGGGGGGGCCGCACCGGGGAGCTGTTTTTT. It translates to CASSRRGGRTGELFF.

The CDR3 nucleotides are TGTGCCAGCAGCAAAGCAATTACGGCAGATACGCAGTATTTT. It specifies CASSKAITADTQYF. This chain connects TRBV21-1 to TRBJ2-3; the DNA was not compared with TRBD2, the D call given in the table. TRBV21-1 is tagged as a pseudogene. The length of the CDR3 is 14 residues.

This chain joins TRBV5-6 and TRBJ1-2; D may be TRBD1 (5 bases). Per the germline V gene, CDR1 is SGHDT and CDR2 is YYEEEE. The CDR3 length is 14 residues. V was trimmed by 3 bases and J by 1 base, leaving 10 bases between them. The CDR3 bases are TGTGCCAGCAGCTCAGGGTCCCTTAACTATGGCTACACCTTC. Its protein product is CASSSGSLNYGYTF. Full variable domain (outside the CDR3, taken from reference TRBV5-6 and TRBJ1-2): DAGVTQSPTHLIKTRGQQVTLRCSPKSGHDTVSWYQQALGQGPQFIFQYYEEEERQRGNFPDRFSGHQFPNYSSELNVNALLLGDSALYLCASSSGSLNYGYTFGSGTRLTVV.

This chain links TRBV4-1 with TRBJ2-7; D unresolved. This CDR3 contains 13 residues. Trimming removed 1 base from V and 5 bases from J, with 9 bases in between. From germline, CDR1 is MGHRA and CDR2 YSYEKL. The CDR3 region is CASSQVFYHEQYF. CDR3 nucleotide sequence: TGCGCCAGCAGCCAAGTCTTCTACCACGAGCAGTACTTC.

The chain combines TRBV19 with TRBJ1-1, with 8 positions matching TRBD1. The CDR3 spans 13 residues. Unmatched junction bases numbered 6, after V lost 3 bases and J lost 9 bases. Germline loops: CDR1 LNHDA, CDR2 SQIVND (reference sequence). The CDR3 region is CASSITGTGKAFF. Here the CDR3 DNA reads TGTGCCAGTAGTATTACCGGGACAGGTAAAGCTTTCTTT.

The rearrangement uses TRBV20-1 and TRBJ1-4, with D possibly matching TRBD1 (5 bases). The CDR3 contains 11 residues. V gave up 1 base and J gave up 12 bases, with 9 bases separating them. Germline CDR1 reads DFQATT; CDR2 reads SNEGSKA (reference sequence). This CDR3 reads CSARGGSQLFF. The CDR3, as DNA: TGCAGTGCTAGAGGGGGCTCGCAACTGTTTTTT.

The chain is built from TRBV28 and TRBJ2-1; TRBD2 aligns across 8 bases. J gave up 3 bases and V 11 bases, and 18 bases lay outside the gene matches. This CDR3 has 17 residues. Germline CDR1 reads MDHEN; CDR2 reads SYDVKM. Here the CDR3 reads CASYREGIWGDYNEQFF. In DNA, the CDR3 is TGTGCCTCCTACCGGGAGGGTATCTGGGGGGACTACAATGAGCAGTTCTTC.

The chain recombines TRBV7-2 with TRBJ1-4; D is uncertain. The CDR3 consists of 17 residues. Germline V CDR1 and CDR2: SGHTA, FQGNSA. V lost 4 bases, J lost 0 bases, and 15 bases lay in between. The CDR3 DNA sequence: TGTGCCAGCAGCTCACGGGGAAGCCCTGCAACTAATGAAAAACTGTTTTTT. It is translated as CASSSRGSPATNEKLFF.

CDR3 region: CASSPLSSGANVLTF. The CDR3 DNA reads TGTGCCAGCAGTCCTCTGAGCTCTGGGGCCAACGTCCTGACTTTC. The rearrangement joins TRBV25-1 to TRBJ2-6; D ambiguous. There are 15 residues in the CDR3. V was shortened by 5 bases and J by 0 bases, with 8 bases between the two germline ends. Looked up from germline, CDR1 is MGHDK and CDR2 is SYGVNS.

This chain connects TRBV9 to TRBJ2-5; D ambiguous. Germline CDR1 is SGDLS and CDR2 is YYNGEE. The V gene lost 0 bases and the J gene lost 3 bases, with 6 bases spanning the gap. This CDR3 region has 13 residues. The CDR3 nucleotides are TGTGCCAGCAGCGTAGTCCCGGAAGAGACCCAGTACTTC. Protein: CASSVVPEETQYF.

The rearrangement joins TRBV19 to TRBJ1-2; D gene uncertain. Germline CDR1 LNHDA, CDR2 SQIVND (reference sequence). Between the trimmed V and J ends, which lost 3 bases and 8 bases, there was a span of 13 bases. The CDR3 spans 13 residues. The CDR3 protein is CASSIFEEGGYTF. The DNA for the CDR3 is TGTGCCAGTAGTATCTTCGAGGAAGGAGGCTACACCTTC.

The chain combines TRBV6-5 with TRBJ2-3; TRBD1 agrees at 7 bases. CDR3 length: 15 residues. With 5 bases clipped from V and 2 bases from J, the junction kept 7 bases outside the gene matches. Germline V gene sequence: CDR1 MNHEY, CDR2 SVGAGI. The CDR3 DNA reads TGTGCCAGCAGTGCTGGGACAGAACTCACAGATACGCAGTATTTT. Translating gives CASSAGTELTDTQYF.

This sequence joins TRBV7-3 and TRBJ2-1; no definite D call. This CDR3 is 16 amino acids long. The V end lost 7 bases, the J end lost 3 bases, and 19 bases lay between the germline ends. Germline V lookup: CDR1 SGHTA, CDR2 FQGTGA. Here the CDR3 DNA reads TGTGCCAGCACCAAAACCCCAAGCCCGTACTACAATGAGCAGTTCTTC. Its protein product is CASTKTPSPYYNEQFF.

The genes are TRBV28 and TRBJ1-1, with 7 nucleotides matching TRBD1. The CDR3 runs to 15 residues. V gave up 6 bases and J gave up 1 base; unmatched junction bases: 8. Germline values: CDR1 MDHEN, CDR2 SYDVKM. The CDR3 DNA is TGTGCCAGCAGGACCGATGGGACAGCGAACACTGAAGCTTTCTTT. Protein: CASRTDGTANTEAFF.